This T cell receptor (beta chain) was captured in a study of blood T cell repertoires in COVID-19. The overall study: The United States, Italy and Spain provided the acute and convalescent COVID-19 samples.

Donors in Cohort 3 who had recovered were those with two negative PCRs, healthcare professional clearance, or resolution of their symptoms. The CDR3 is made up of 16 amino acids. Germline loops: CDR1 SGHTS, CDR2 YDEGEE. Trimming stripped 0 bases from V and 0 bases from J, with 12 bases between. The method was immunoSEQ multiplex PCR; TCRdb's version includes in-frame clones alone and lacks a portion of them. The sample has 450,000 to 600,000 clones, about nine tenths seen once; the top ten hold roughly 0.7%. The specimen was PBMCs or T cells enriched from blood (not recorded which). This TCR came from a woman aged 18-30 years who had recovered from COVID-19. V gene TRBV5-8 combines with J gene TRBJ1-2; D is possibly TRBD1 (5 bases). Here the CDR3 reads CASSLGGAETNYGYTF. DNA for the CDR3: TGTGCCAGCAGCTTGGGGGGCGCAGAGACTAACTATGGCTACACCTTC.